This entry concerns a single T cell receptor (beta chain). The sample originates from a study of cytomegalovirus exposure and HLA in healthy donors. Study details: As an earlier analysis found, some 180 million T cells yielded about 120 million unique TCR beta sequences.

The ends lost 5 bases at V and 0 bases at J; junction bases unmatched: 5. CDR1 is LGHNA, CDR2 YNFKEQ, per germline. The CDR3 has 15 amino acids. The study ran its PCR with 60 Vbeta and 13 Jbeta primers. Original processing notes: Some 80 million unique TCR beta chains, roughly 11 million shared, were counted in a later analysis. Assay used: immunoSEQ multiplex PCR; TCRdb lists only in-frame clones, some missing. For V, J and clone size, that table is used; D and trimming come from the DNA. The table includes about 130,000 clones, approximately 84% detected once. The sequencing input was PBMCs. The receptor was derived from a man between 18 and 29 years old in good health and CMV-seropositive. The V and J genes are TRBV4-2 and TRBJ2-5; 8 positions agree with TRBD1. As DNA, the CDR3 is TGTGCCAGCAGCGCCCGGACAGGGCACCAAGAGACCCAGTACTTC. This codes for CASSARTGHQETQYF.